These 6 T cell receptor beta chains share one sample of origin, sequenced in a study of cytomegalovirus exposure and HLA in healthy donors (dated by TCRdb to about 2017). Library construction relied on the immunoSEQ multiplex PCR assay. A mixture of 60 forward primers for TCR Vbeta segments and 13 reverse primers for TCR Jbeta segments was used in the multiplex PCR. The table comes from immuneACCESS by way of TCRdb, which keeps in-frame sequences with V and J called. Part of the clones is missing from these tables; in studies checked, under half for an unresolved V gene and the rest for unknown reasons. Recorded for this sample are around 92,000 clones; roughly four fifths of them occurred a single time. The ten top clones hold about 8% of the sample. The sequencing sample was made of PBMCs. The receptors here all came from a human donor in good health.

The DNA of the CDR3 is TGTGCCAGCAGCGAGAATCCGACAGGGTACACCGGGGAGCTGTTTTTT. Translation: CASSENPTGYTGELFF. The chain employs TRBV2 and TRBJ2-2, with 7 bases aligning to TRBD1. With 6 bases clipped from V and 3 bases from J, the junction kept 10 bases outside the gene matches. Germline values: CDR1 SNHLY, CDR2 FYNNEI. This CDR3 has 16 amino acids.

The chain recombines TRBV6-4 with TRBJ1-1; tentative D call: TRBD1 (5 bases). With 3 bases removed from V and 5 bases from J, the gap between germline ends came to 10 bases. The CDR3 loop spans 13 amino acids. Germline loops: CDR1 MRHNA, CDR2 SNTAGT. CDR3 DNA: TGTGCCAGCAGTGAGTCCAGGGTTACTGAAGCTTTCTTT. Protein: CASSESRVTEAFF.

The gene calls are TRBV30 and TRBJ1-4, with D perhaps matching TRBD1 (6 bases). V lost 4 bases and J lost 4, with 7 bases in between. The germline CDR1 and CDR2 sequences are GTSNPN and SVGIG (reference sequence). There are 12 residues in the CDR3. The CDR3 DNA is TGTGCCTGGACAGGGGTTAATGAAAAACTGTTTTTT. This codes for CAWTGVNEKLFF.

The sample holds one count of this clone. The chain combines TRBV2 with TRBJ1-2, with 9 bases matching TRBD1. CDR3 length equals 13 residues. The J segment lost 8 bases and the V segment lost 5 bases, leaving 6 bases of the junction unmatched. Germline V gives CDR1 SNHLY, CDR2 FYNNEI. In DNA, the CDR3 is TGTGCCAGCAGTAACAGGGGGCGCGAGGGCTACACCTTC. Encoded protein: CASSNRGREGYTF.

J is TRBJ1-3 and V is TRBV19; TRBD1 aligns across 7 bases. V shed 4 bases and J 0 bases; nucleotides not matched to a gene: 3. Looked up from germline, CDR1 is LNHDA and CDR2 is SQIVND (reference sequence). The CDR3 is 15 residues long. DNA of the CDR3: TGTGCCAGTAGTACCGGACAGGCCTCTGGAAACACCATATATTTT. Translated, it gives CASSTGQASGNTIYF.

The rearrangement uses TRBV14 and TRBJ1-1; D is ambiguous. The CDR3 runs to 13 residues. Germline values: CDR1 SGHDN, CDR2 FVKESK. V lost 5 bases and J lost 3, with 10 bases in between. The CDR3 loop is CASSLRRDTEAFF. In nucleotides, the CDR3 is TGTGCCAGCAGCTTGCGACGGGACACTGAAGCTTTCTTT.